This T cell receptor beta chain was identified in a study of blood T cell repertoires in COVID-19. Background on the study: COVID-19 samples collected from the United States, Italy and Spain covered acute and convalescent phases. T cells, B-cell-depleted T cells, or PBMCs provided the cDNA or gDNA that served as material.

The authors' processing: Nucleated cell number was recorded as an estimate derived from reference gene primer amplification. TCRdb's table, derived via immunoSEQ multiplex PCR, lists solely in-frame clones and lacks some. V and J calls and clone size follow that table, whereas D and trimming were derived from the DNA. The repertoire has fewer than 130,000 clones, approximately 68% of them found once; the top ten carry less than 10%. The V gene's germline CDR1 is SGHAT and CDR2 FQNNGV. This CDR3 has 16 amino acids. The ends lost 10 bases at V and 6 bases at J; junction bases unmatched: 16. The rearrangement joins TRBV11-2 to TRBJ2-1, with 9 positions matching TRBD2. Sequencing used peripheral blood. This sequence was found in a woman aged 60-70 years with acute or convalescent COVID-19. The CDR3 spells CATSLEVGSGGNEQFF. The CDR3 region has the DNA TGTGCCACCTCCCTAGAAGTGGGTAGCGGGGGCAATGAGCAGTTCTTC. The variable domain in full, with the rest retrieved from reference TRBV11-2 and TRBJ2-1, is EAGVAQSPRYKIIEKRQSVAFWCNPISGHATLYWYQQILGQGPKLLIQFQNNGVVDDSQLPKDRFSAERLKGVDSTLKIQPAKLEDSAVYLCATSLEVGSGGNEQFFGPGTRLTVL.